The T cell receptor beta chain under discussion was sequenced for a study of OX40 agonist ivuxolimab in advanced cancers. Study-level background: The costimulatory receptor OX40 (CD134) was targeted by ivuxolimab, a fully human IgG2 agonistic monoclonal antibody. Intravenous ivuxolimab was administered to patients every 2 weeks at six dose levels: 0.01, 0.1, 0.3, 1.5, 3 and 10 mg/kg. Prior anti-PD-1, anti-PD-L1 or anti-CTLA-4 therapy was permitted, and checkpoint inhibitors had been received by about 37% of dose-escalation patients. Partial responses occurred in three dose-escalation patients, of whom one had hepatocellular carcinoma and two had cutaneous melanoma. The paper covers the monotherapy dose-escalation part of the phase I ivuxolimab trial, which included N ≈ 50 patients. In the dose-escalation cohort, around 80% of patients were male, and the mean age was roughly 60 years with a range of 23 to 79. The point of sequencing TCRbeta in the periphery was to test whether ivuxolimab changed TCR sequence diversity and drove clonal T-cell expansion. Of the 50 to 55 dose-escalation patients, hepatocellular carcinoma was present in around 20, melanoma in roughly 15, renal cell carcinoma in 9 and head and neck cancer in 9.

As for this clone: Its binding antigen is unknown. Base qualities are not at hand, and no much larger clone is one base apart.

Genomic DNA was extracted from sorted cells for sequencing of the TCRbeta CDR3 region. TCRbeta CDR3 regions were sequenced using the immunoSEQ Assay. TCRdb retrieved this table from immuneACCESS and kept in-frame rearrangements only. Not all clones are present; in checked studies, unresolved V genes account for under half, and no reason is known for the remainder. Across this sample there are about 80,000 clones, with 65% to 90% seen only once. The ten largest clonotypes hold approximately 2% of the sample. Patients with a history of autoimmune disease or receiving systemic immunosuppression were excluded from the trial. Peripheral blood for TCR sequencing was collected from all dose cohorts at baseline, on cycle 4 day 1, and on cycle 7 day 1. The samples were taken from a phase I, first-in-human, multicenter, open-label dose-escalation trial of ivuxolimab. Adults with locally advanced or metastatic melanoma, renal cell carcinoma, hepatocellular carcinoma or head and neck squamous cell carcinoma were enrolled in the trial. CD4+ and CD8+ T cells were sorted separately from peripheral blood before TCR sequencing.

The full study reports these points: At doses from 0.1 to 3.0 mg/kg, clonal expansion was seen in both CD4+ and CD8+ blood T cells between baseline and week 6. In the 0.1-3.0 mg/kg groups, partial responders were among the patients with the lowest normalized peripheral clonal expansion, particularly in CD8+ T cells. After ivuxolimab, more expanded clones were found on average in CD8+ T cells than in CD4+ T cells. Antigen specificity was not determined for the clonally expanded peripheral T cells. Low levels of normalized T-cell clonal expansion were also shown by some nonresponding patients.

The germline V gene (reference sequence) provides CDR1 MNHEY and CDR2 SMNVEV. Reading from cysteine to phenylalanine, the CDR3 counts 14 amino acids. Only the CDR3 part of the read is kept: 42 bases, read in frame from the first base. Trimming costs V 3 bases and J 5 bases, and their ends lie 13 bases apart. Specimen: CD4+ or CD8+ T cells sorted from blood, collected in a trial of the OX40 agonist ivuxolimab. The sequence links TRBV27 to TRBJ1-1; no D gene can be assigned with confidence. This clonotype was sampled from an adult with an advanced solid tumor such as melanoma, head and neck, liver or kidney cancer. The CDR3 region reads CASSFGFRDTEAFF. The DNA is TGTGCCAGCAGTTTTGGCTTTAGGGATACTGAAGCTTTCTTT.